A selection of T cell receptor beta chains follows, all from one sample in a study of breast tumors, draining lymph nodes, adjacent tissues. From the multiplex PCR reads, TCRdb called clonotypes with MiXCR, one entry per CDR3 protein. This sample yields some 100,000 distinct CDR3 sequences, of which about 20% are seen a single time; less than 1.5% belongs to the top ten. Sequenced input: axillary lymph node tissue. Receptors were obtained from a female donor with breast cancer. Some clones in this sample may be carry-over from other donors' samples. Each CDR3 is given with its conserved first and last residue. D genes are given only for firm matches. Clone size, where shown, is once, few, many, or a class for clones that have expanded.

clone_size: many
d_call: .
j_call: TRBJ2-5
v_call: TRBV30
cdr3_nt: TGTGCCTGGAGTGTACCGGTTAGCTTTGAGACCCAGTACTTC
cdr3_aa: CAWSVPVSFETQYF

clone_size: many
d_call: .
j_call: TRBJ2-1
v_call: TRBV6-6
cdr3_nt: TGTGCCAGCAGTCCACGATACTACAATGAGCAGTTCTTC
cdr3_aa: CASSPRYYNEQFF

clone_size: many
d_call: TRBD1
j_call: TRBJ2-1
v_call: TRBV7-9
cdr3_nt: TGTGCCAGCCAAGACAGGGCGTCCCACAATGAGCAGTTCTTC
cdr3_aa: CASQDRASHNEQFF

clone_size: many
d_call: .
j_call: TRBJ1-2
v_call: TRBV19
cdr3_nt: TGTGCCAGTACCCACCGGGGAGGTGGCTACACCTTC
cdr3_aa: CASTHRGGGYTF

clone_size: many
d_call: .
j_call: TRBJ2-7
v_call: TRBV7-9
cdr3_nt: TGTGCCAGCAGCTTAGGTGGGGACGAGCAGTACTTC
cdr3_aa: CASSLGGDEQYF

clone_size: many
d_call: TRBD2
j_call: TRBJ2-2
v_call: TRBV6-2/TRBV6-3
cdr3_nt: TGTGCCAGCAGTTACTCAGCGGGAGGGCCGAACACCGGGGAGCTGTTTTTT
cdr3_aa: CASSYSAGGPNTGELFF

clone_size: many
d_call: .
j_call: TRBJ1-5
v_call: TRBV5-5
cdr3_nt: TGTGCCAGCAGCCCTGCCTGGGGAGGCAATCAGCCCCAGCATTTT
cdr3_aa: CASSPAWGGNQPQHF

clone_size: many
d_call: .
j_call: TRBJ1-4
v_call: TRBV12-3/TRBV12-4
cdr3_nt: TGTGCCAGCAGATCAGGGGCGGCAGGAGAAAAACTGTTTTTT
cdr3_aa: CASRSGAAGEKLFF

clone_size: many
d_call: TRBD1
j_call: TRBJ1-2
v_call: TRBV24-1
cdr3_nt: TGTGCCACTCCGTTACAGGGGGGACTCGAATGCTACACCTTC
cdr3_aa: CATPLQGGLECYTF

clone_size: many
d_call: TRBD1
j_call: TRBJ2-7
v_call: TRBV5-1
cdr3_nt: TGCGCCAGCAGCTCATGGGGACAGGGTCATGCCTACGAGCAGTACTTC
cdr3_aa: CASSSWGQGHAYEQYF

clone_size: many
d_call: TRBD1
j_call: TRBJ2-5
v_call: TRBV29-1
cdr3_nt: TGCAGCGTTGGGGACAGCCAAGAGACCCAGTACTTC
cdr3_aa: CSVGDSQETQYF

clone_size: few
d_call: .
j_call: TRBJ2-1
v_call: TRBV5-6
cdr3_nt: TGTGCCAGCAGCTTGGATACAGGGTGGTCCTACAATGAGCAGTTCTTC
cdr3_aa: CASSLDTGWSYNEQFF

clone_size: .
d_call: .
j_call: TRBJ1-5
v_call: TRBV6-2/TRBV6-3
cdr3_nt: TGTGCCAGCAGTTACACAGGGTCCCAGCCCCAGCATTTT
cdr3_aa: CASSYTGSQPQHF

clone_size: few
d_call: .
j_call: TRBJ1-2
v_call: TRBV5-6
cdr3_nt: TGTGCCAGCAGCCCTGGGGAACCCGGCCCCTATGGCTACACCTTC
cdr3_aa: CASSPGEPGPYGYTF

clone_size: many
d_call: TRBD2
j_call: TRBJ2-1
v_call: TRBV20-1
cdr3_nt: TGCAGTGCTAGAGATGCACTAGCGGGAGTCGATGAGCAGTTCTTC
cdr3_aa: CSARDALAGVDEQFF

clone_size: many
d_call: .
j_call: TRBJ2-5
v_call: TRBV5-1
cdr3_nt: TGCGCCAGCAACCCCGGTGGGGGGCAAGAGACCCAGTACTTC
cdr3_aa: CASNPGGGQETQYF

clone_size: many
d_call: .
j_call: TRBJ2-7
v_call: TRBV5-1
cdr3_nt: TGCGCCAGCAGCTTGGACGAACTCCACGAGCAGTACTTC
cdr3_aa: CASSLDELHEQYF

clone_size: many
d_call: .
j_call: TRBJ2-7
v_call: TRBV6-5
cdr3_nt: TGTGCCAGCAGTACGGGATTCTACGAGCAGTACTTC
cdr3_aa: CASSTGFYEQYF

clone_size: .
d_call: TRBD2
j_call: TRBJ2-1
v_call: TRBV5-1
cdr3_nt: TGCGCCAGCAGTCGACTAGCGGGGGGAGACAATGAGCAGTTCTTC
cdr3_aa: CASSRLAGGDNEQFF

clone_size: many
d_call: TRBD1
j_call: TRBJ1-4
v_call: TRBV5-1
cdr3_nt: TGCGCCAGCAGTAAGGGACAGGGGAAGGAAAAACTGTTTTTT
cdr3_aa: CASSKGQGKEKLFF